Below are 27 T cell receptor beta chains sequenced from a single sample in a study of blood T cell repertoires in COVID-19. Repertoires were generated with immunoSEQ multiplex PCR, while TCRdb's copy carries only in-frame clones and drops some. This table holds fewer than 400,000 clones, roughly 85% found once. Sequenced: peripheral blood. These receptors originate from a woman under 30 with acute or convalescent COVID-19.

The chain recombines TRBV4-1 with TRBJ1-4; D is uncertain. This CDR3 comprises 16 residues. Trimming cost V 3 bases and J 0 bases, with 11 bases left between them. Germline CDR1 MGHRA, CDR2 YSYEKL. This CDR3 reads CASSHGIGTTNEKLFF. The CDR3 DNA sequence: TGCGCCAGCAGCCACGGTATCGGGACAACTAATGAAAAACTGTTTTTT.

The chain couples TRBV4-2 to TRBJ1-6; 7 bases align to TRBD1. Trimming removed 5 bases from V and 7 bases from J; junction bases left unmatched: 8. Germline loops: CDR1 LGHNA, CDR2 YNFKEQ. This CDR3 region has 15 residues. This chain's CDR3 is CASSGGTAENSPLHF. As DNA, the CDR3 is TGTGCCAGCAGCGGCGGGACAGCCGAAAATTCACCCCTCCACTTT.

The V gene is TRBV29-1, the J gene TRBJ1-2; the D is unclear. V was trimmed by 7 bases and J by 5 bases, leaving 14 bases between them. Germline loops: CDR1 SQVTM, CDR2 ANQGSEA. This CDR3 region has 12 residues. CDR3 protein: CSALDSGYGYTF. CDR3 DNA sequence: TGCAGCGCCCTAGATTCGGGATATGGCTACACCTTC.

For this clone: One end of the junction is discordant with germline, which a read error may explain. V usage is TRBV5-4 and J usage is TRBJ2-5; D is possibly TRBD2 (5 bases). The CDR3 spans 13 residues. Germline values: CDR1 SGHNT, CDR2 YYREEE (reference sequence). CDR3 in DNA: TGTGCCAGCAGCTTGGTCCGGGAAGAAACCCAGTACTTC. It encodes CASSLVREETQYF.

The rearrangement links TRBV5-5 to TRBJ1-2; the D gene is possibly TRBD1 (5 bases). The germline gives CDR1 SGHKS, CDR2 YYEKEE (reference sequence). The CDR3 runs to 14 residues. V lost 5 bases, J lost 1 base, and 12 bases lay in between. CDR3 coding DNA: TGTGCCAGCAGGGGGGGAGACTTTAACTATGGCTACACCTTC. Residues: CASRGGDFNYGYTF.

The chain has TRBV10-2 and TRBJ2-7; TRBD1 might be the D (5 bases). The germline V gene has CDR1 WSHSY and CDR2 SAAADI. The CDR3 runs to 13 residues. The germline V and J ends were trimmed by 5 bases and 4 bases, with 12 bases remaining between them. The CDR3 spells CASSHSPGYEQYF. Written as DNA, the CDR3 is TGCGCCAGCAGTCATTCCCCAGGGTACGAGCAGTACTTC.

The CDR3 DNA follows: TGTGCCAGCAGCTTAGGTGGCAGCGCCCCCGAAAAACTGTTTTTT. Translating it yields CASSLGGSAPEKLFF. The chain joins TRBV7-8 to TRBJ1-4, with unresolved D. Trimming cost V 1 base and J 8 bases, with 14 bases left between them. CDR3 length equals 15 residues. The V gene's germline CDR1 is SGHVS and CDR2 FQNEAQ.

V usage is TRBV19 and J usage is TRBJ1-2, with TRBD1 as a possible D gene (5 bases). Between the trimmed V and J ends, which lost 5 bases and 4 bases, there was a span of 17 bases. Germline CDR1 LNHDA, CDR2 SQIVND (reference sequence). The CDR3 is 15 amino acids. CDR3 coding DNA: TGTGCCAGTAGTTTAAGGGGAGCCGGGGGCTATGGCTACACCTTC. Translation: CASSLRGAGGYGYTF.

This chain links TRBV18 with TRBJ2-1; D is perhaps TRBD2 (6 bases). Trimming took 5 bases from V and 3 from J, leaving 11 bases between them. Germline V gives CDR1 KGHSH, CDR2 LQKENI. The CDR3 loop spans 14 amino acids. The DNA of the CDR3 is TGTGCCAGCTCATTCGCGGGGCTCTACAATGAGCAGTTCTTC. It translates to CASSFAGLYNEQFF.

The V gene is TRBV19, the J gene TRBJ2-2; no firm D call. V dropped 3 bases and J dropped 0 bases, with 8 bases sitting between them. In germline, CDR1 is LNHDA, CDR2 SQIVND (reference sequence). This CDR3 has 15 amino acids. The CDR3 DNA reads TGTGCCAGTAGTATTGACTCCCCGAACACCGGGGAGCTGTTTTTT. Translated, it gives CASSIDSPNTGELFF. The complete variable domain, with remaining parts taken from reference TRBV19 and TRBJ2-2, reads DGGITQSPKYLFRKEGQNVTLSCEQNLNHDAMYWYRQDPGQGLRLIYYSQIVNDFQKGDIAEGYSVSREKKESFPLTVTSAQKNPTAFYLCASSIDSPNTGELFFGEGSRLTVL.

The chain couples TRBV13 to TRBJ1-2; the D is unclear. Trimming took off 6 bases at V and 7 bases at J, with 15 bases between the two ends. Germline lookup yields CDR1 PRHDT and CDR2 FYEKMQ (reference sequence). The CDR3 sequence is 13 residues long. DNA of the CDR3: TGTGCCAGCAGTTACGGTACCTATGGTGGCTACACCTTC. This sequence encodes CASSYGTYGGYTF.

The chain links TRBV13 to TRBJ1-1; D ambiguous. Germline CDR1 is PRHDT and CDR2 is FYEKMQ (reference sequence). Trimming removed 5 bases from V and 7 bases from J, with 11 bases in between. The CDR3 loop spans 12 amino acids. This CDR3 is CASSEERVEAFF. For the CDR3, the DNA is TGTGCCAGCAGCGAAGAAAGAGTTGAAGCTTTCTTT.

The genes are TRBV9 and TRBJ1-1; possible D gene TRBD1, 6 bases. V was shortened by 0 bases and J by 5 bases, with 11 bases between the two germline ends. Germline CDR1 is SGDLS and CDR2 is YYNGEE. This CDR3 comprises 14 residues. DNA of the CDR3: TGTGCCAGCAGCGTAGGATGGGGGCGGACTGAAGCTTTCTTT. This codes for CASSVGWGRTEAFF. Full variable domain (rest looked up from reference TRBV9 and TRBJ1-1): DSGVTQTPKHLITATGQRVTLRCSPRSGDLSVYWYQQSLDQGLQFLIQYYNGEERAKGNILERFSAQQFPDLHSELNLSSLELGDSALYFCASSVGWGRTEAFFGQGTRLTVV.

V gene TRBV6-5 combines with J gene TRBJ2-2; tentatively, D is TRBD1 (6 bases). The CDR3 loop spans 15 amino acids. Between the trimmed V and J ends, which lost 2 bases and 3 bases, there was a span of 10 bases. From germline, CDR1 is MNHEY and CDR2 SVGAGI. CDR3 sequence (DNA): TGTGCCAGCAGTTACAGCCAGGGGTACACCGGGGAGCTGTTTTTT. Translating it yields CASSYSQGYTGELFF.

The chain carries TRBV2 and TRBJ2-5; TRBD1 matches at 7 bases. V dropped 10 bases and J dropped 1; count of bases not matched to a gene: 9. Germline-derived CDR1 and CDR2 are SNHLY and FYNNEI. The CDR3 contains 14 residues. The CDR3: CATGTEGVQETQYF. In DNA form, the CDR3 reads TGTGCCACCGGGACAGAGGGGGTCCAAGAGACCCAGTACTTC.

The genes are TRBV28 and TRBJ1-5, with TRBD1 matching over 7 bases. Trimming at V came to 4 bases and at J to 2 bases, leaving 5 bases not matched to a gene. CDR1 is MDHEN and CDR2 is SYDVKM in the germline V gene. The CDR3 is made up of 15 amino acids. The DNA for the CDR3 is TGTGCCAGCAGTTCGCCTGGACAGGGCAATCAGCCCCAGCATTTT. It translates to CASSSPGQGNQPQHF.

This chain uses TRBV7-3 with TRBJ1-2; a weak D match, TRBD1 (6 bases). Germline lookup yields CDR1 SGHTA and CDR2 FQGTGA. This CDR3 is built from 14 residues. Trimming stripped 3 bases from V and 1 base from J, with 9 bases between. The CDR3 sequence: CASSFGQINYGYTF. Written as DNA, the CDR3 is TGTGCCAGCAGCTTCGGACAGATTAACTATGGCTACACCTTC.

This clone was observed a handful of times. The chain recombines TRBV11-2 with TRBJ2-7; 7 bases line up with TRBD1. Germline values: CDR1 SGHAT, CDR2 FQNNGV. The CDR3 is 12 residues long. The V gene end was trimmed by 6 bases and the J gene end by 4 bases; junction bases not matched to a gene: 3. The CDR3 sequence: CASRNRGYEQYF. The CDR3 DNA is TGTGCCAGCAGGAACAGGGGATACGAGCAGTACTTC. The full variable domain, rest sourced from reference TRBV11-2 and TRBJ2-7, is EAGVAQSPRYKIIEKRQSVAFWCNPISGHATLYWYQQILGQGPKLLIQFQNNGVVDDSQLPKDRFSAERLKGVDSTLKIQPAKLEDSAVYLCASRNRGYEQYFGPGTRLTVT.

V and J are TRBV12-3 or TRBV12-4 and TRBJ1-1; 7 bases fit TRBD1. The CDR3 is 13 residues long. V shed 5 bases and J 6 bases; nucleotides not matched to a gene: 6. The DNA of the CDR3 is TGTGCCAGCAGTCGACAGGGAATCTCTGAAGCTTTCTTT. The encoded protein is CASSRQGISEAFF.

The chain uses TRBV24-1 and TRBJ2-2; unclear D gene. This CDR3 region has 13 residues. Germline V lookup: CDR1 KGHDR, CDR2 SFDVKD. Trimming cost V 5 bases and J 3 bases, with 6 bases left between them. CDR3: CATSAIDTGELFF. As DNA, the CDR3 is TGTGCCACCAGTGCTATAGACACCGGGGAGCTGTTTTTT.

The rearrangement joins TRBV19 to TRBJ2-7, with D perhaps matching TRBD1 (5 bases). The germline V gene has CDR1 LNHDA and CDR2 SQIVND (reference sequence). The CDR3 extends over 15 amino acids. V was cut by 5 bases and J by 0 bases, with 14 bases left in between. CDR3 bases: TGTGCCAGTAGTGACTCCCAGACAGTCTCCTACGAGCAGTACTTC. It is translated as CASSDSQTVSYEQYF.

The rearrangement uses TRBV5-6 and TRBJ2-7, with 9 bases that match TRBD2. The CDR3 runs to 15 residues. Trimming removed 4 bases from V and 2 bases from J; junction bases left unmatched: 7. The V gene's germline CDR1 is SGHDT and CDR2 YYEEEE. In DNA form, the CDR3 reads TGTGCCAGCAGCCCCACCGGGACTAGCCCCTACGAGCAGTACTTC. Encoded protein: CASSPTGTSPYEQYF.

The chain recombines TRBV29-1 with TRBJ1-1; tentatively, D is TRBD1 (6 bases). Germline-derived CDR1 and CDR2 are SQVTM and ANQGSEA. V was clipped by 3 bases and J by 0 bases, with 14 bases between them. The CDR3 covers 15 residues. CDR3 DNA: TGCAGCGTTGATTTGGCCCAGGGGATGAACACTGAAGCTTTCTTT. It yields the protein CSVDLAQGMNTEAFF. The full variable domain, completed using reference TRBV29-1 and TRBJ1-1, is SAVISQKPSRDICQRGTSLTIQCQVDSQVTMMFWYRQQPGQSLTLIATANQGSEATYESGFVIDKFPISRPNLTFSTLTVSNMSPEDSSIYLCSVDLAQGMNTEAFFGQGTRLTVV.

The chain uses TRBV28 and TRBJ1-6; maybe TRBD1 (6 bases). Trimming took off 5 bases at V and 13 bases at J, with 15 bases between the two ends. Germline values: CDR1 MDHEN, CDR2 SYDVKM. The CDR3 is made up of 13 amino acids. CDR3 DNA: TGTGCCAGCAGTGGGGGCCAGCCGGACCCCCTCCACTTT. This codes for CASSGGQPDPLHF.

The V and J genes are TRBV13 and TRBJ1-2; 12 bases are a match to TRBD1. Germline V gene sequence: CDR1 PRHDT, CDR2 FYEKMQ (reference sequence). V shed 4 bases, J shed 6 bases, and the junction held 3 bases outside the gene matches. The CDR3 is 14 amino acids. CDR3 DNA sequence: TGTGCCAGCAGCTCGGGACAGGGGGCCAATGGCTACACCTTC. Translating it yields CASSSGQGANGYTF. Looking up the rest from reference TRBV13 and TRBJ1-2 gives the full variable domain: AAGVIQSPRHLIKEKRETATLKCYPIPRHDTVYWYQQGPGQDPQFLISFYEKMQSDKGSIPDRFSAQQFSDYHSELNMSSLELGDSALYFCASSSGQGANGYTFGSGTRLTVV.

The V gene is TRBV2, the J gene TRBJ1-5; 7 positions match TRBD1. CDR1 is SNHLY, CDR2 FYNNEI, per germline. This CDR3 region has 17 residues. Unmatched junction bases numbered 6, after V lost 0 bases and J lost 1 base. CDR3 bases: TGTGCCAGCAGTGAAGCCGCTACAGGGGCGAGCAATCAGCCCCAGCATTTT. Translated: CASSEAATGASNQPQHF.

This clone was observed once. The CDR3 here is CASSVDGISTEAFF. CDR3 bases: TGTGCCAGCAGCGTAGACGGGATTTCCACTGAAGCTTTCTTT. This chain uses TRBV9 with TRBJ1-1, with unresolved D. The germline CDR1 and CDR2 sequences are SGDLS and YYNGEE. V was cut by 0 bases and J by 4 bases, with 10 bases left in between. There are 14 residues in the CDR3.